This T cell receptor beta chain is from a study of glioma-infiltrating T cells after dendritic cell vaccination. Turning to the study itself: Glioblastoma patients came from Phase I and II dendritic cell vaccination trials.

Trimming took 4 bases from V and 6 from J; bases not matched to a gene: 2. CDR1 and CDR2 from the germline V gene are MNHNS and SASEGT. The CDR3 length is 13 residues. Profiled with immunoSEQ multiplex PCR; TCRdb holds only in-frame clones, not every one. The data hold roughly 70,000 clones, with about four fifths observed a single time. V is TRBV6-1 and J is TRBJ2-3, with 9 bases aligning to TRBD2. The clonotype was recovered from a human donor with glioblastoma. The sample in question was blood, obtained before dendritic cell vaccination. CDR3 sequence (DNA): TGTGCCAGCAGTGCGGCGGGGGGGGATACGCAGTATTTT. Translated: CASSAAGGDTQYF.